One sample yielded the 19 T cell receptor beta chains listed below, sequenced in a study of OX40 agonist ivuxolimab in advanced cancers. TCRdb's copy holds only in-frame clones and misses some; the assay was immunoSEQ multiplex PCR. This sample carries 90,000 or so clones, about 83% of them seen once, and the ten largest clones take 1.5% to 2%. The specimen was CD4+ or CD8+ T cells sorted from blood, collected in a trial of the OX40 agonist ivuxolimab. These receptors came from an adult with an advanced solid tumor such as melanoma, head and neck, liver or kidney cancer.

The gene calls are TRBV19 and TRBJ2-2; D is undetermined. Germline loops: CDR1 LNHDA, CDR2 SQIVND (reference sequence). Between the trimmed V and J ends, which lost 5 bases and 7 bases, there was a span of 8 bases. This CDR3 comprises 12 residues. CDR3 DNA sequence: TGTGCCAGTAGTTCGAGTTTCGGGGAGCTGTTTTTT. The encoded protein is CASSSSFGELFF.

The CDR3 reads CASTYGGLAGGTQYF. The CDR3 bases are TGTGCCAGCACCTACGGGGGACTAGCGGGAGGTACGCAGTATTTT. V usage is TRBV27 and J usage is TRBJ2-3; 15 positions match TRBD2. CDR1 is MNHEY and CDR2 is SMNVEV in the germline V gene (reference sequence). Trimming removed 7 bases from V and 8 bases from J; junction bases left unmatched: 7. The CDR3 loop spans 15 amino acids.

The chain uses TRBV7-2 and TRBJ2-7, with no clear D. This CDR3 is built from 15 residues. Germline assignment: CDR1 SGHTA and CDR2 FQGNSA. V was trimmed by 1 base and J by 7 bases, leaving 17 bases between them. The CDR3 loop reads CASSLEVQIRREQYF. In nucleotides, the CDR3 is TGTGCCAGCAGCTTAGAGGTTCAGATCCGACGGGAGCAGTACTTC.

V is TRBV7-2 and J is TRBJ1-2; no firm D call. Germline assignment: CDR1 SGHTA and CDR2 FQGNSA. The CDR3 length is 15 residues. Trimming pared 0 bases from V and 0 bases from J, leaving 8 bases between. CDR3 DNA: TGTGCCAGCAGCTTAGCGCTGCAGTCTAACTATGGCTACACCTTC. It codes for CASSLALQSNYGYTF.

The gene calls are TRBV18 and TRBJ1-1; 10 bases align to TRBD1. With V trimmed by 5 bases and J by 1 base, 10 bases remained unmatched. From germline, CDR1 is KGHSH and CDR2 LQKENI. CDR3 length equals 17 residues. The CDR3 DNA sequence: TGTGCCAGCTCAAATCCGGGGACAGGGGTAGGGAACACTGAAGCTTTCTTT. Its translation is CASSNPGTGVGNTEAFF.

A single count supports this clone. The chain combines TRBV15 with TRBJ1-2; a possible D gene is TRBD1 (5 bases). This CDR3 comprises 14 residues. V lost 4 bases and J lost 2, with 11 bases in between. Germline V gives CDR1 LNHNV, CDR2 YYDKDF (reference sequence). The DNA of the CDR3 is TGTGCCACCAGCACGGGGACCGTCAACTATGGCTACACCTTC. Encoded protein: CATSTGTVNYGYTF.

This sequence joins TRBV19 and TRBJ2-2; 8 nucleotides align to TRBD2. The CDR3 consists of 15 residues. The V and J ends lost 6 bases and 0 bases, in that order; junction bases with no gene match: 3. Germline loops: CDR1 LNHDA, CDR2 SQIVND (reference sequence). CDR3 protein: CASSTSGTNTGELFF. The CDR3 DNA follows: TGTGCCAGTAGCACTAGCGGAACGAACACCGGGGAGCTGTTTTTT.

The rearrangement uses TRBV9 and TRBJ2-1; 7 bases fit TRBD2. The V segment lost 0 bases and the J segment 4 bases; nucleotides outside the gene matches: 4. The CDR3 runs to 15 residues. In germline, CDR1 is SGDLS, CDR2 YYNGEE. CDR3 protein: CASSVGVGGYNEQFF. The CDR3 nucleotides read TGTGCCAGCAGCGTAGGAGTGGGGGGGTACAATGAGCAGTTCTTC.

This clone was observed a handful of times. The chain recombines TRBV30 with TRBJ1-1, with a weak D call TRBD1 (6 bases). The germline V and J ends were trimmed by 3 bases and 1 base, with 9 bases remaining between them. CDR3 length: 13 amino acids. Looked up from germline, CDR1 is GTSNPN and CDR2 is SVGIG (reference sequence). The CDR3 sequence is CAWSRQENTEAFF. CDR3 nucleotides: TGTGCCTGGAGCCGACAGGAGAACACTGAAGCTTTCTTT.

This clone was counted a few times. In nucleotides, the CDR3 is TGTGCCAGTAGGCTGACACTTTCTAGCAATCAGCCCCAGCATTTT. It yields the protein CASRLTLSSNQPQHF. The V call is TRBV19, the J call TRBJ1-5; D is ambiguous. V lost 6 bases and J lost 0, with 12 bases in between. The germline gives CDR1 LNHDA, CDR2 SQIVND (reference sequence). This CDR3 has 15 residues.

J is TRBJ1-1 and V is TRBV6-4; 9 bases fit TRBD1. V was clipped by 6 bases and J by 2 bases; unmatched bases: 4. CDR1 MRHNA and CDR2 SNTAGT come from the germline V gene. The CDR3 is 14 residues long. CDR3 protein: CASSQTGGNTEAFF. CDR3 DNA sequence: TGTGCCAGCAGCCAAACAGGGGGCAACACTGAAGCTTTCTTT.

The chain links TRBV27 to TRBJ2-7, with 10 nucleotides matching TRBD1. V shed 6 bases, J shed 7 bases, and the junction held 18 bases outside the gene matches. Germline V gene lookup returns CDR1 MNHEY and CDR2 SMNVEV (reference sequence). The CDR3 length is 17 residues. This chain's CDR3 is CASRPNSGTGDSKEQYF. CDR3 bases: TGTGCCAGCAGACCTAACTCCGGGACAGGGGATTCTAAGGAGCAGTACTTC.

The V gene is TRBV27, the J gene TRBJ2-6; 8 bases map to TRBD1. Germline lookup yields CDR1 MNHEY and CDR2 SMNVEV (reference sequence). Trimming took 1 base from V and 4 from J; bases not matched to a gene: 9. The CDR3 spans 18 residues. CDR3 loop: CASSLFGQGAAGANVLTF. The CDR3 DNA follows: TGTGCCAGCAGTTTATTCGGTCAGGGGGCTGCCGGGGCCAACGTCCTGACTTTC.

The chain is built from TRBV19 and TRBJ2-1; 13 bases map to TRBD2. Germline V gene sequence: CDR1 LNHDA, CDR2 SQIVND (reference sequence). There are 13 residues in the CDR3. The V gene end was trimmed by 8 bases and the J gene end by 6 bases; junction bases not matched to a gene: 1. This CDR3 reads CASGTSGTNEQFF. In DNA, the CDR3 is TGTGCCAGTGGGACTAGCGGGACCAATGAGCAGTTCTTC.

V usage is TRBV6-4 and J usage is TRBJ2-7; D is undetermined. There are 13 residues in the CDR3. Germline V gene data show CDR1 as MRHNA and CDR2 as SNTAGT. The V end lost 3 bases, the J end lost 3 bases, and 9 bases lay between the germline ends. The CDR3 loop is CASSEEDGYEQYF. The CDR3 bases are TGTGCCAGCAGTGAAGAAGACGGCTACGAGCAGTACTTC.

The chain recombines TRBV6-5 with TRBJ1-3; 7 bases are a match to TRBD1. V lost 4 bases and J lost 4; bases outside the gene matches: 7. Germline CDR1 is MNHEY and CDR2 is SVGAGI. This CDR3 region has 15 residues. CDR3 DNA: TGTGCCAGCAGTTTTTCCCTGACAGGGGGAAACACCATATATTTT. Translation: CASSFSLTGGNTIYF.

The chain uses TRBV27 and TRBJ2-7, with TRBD2 identical over 12 bases. Germline lookup yields CDR1 MNHEY and CDR2 SMNVEV (reference sequence). The V segment lost 6 bases and the J segment 1 base; nucleotides outside the gene matches: 4. The length of the CDR3 is 15 residues. This CDR3 is CASRDLAGGSYEQYF. As DNA, the CDR3 is TGTGCCAGCAGGGACCTAGCGGGAGGGTCCTACGAGCAGTACTTC.

The CDR3 sequence: CASRKTGLAFF. The CDR3 DNA reads TGTGCCAGCAGAAAGACAGGGCTGGCTTTCTTT. The rearrangement joins TRBV6-5 to TRBJ1-1; TRBD1 aligns across 7 bases. The trim removed 6 bases at V and 11 bases at J, leaving 6 bases unmatched. This CDR3 has 11 amino acids. In germline, CDR1 is MNHEY, CDR2 SVGAGI.

This chain connects TRBV6-5 to TRBJ1-2, with 7 nucleotides matching TRBD1. J lost 3 bases, V lost 7 bases, and 5 bases had no gene match. There are 13 residues in the CDR3. The germline CDR1 and CDR2 sequences are MNHEY and SVGAGI. CDR3 DNA sequence: TGTGCCAGCACTATGGGACAGTACTATGGCTACACCTTC. Its protein product is CASTMGQYYGYTF.